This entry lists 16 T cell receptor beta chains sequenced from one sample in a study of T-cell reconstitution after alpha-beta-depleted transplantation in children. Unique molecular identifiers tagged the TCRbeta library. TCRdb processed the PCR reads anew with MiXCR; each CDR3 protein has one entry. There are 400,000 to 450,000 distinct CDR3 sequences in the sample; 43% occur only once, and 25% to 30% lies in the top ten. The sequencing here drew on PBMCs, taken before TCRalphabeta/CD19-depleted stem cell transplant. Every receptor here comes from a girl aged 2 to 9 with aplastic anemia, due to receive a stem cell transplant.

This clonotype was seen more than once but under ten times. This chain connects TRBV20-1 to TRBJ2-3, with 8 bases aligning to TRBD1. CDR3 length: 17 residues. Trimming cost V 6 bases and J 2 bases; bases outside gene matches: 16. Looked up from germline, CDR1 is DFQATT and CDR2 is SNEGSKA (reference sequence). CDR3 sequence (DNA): TGCAGTGCATTTGCGAAGAAACAGGGGGGTTTCACAGATACGCAGTATTTT. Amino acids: CSAFAKKQGGFTDTQYF.

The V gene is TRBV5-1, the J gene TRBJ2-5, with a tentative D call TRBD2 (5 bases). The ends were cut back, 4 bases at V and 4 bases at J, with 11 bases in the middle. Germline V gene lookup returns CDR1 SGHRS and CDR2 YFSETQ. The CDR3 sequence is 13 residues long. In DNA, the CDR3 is TGCGCCAGCAGCGGAGGAGTGGGAGAGACCCAGTACTTC. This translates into CASSGGVGETQYF.

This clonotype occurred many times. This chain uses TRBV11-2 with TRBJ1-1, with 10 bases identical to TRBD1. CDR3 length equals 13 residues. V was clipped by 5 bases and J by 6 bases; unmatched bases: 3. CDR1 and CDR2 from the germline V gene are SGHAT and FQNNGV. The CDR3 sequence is CASSGTGAPEAFF. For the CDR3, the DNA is TGTGCCAGCAGCGGGACAGGGGCGCCTGAAGCTTTCTTT.

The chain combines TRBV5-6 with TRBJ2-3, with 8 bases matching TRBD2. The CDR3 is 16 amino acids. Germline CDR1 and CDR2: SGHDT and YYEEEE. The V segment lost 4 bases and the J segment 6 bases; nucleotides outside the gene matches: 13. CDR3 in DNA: TGTGCCAGCAGCCGGGGCGGAGCGGGAGTATCGGATACGCAGTATTTT. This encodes CASSRGGAGVSDTQYF.

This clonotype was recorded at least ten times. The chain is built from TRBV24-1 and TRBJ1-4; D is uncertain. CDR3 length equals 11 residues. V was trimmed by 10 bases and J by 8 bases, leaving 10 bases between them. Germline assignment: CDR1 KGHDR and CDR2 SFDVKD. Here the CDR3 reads CATRSIEKLFF. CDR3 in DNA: TGTGCCACGAGAAGCATAGAAAAACTGTTTTTT.

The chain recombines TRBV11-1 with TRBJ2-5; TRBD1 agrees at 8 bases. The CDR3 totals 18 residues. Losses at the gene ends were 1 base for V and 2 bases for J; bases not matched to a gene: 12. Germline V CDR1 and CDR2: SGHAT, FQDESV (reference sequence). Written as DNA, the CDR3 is TGTGCCAGCAGCTTAGGTTATCGGCGGGACAGGCCACAAGAGACCCAGTACTTC. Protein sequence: CASSLGYRRDRPQETQYF. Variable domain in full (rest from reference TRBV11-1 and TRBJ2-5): EAEVAQSPRYKITEKSQAVAFWCDPISGHATLYWYRQILGQGPELLVQFQDESVVDDSQLPKDRFSAERLKGVDSTLKIQPAELGDSAMYLCASSLGYRRDRPQETQYFGPGTRLLVL.

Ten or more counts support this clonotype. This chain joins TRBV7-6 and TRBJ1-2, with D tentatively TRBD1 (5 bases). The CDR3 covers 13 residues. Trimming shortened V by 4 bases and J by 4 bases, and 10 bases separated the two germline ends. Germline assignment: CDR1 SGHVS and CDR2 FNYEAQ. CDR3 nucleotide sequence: TGTGCCAGCAGCTCACGCGGGGGCTATGGCTACACCTTC. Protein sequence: CASSSRGGYGYTF.

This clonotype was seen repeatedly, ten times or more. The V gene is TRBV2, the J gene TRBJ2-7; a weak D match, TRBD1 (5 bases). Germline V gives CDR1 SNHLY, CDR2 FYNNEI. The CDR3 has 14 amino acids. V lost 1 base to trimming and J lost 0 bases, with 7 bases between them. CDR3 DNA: TGTGCCAGCAGTGAAGGGGGCAACTCCTACGAGCAGTACTTC. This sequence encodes CASSEGGNSYEQYF.

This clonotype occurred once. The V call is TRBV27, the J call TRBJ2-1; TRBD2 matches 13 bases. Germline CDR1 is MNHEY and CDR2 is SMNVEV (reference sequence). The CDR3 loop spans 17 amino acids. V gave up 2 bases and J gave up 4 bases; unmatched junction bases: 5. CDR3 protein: CASSLVSGLAGYNEQFF. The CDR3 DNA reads TGTGCCAGCAGTTTAGTGTCGGGACTAGCGGGATACAATGAGCAGTTCTTC.

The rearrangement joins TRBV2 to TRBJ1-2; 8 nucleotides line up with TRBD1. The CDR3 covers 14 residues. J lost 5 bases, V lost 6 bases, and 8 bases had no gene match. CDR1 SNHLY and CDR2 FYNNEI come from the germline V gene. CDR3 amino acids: CASRADRGRYGYTF. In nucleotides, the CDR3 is TGTGCCAGCAGAGCAGACAGGGGAAGGTATGGCTACACCTTC. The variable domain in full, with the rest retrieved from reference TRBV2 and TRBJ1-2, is EPEVTQTPSHQVTQMGQEVILRCVPISNHLYFYWYRQILGQKVEFLVSFYNNEISEKSEIFDDQFSVERPDGSNFTLKIRSTKLEDSAMYFCASRADRGRYGYTFGSGTRLTVV.

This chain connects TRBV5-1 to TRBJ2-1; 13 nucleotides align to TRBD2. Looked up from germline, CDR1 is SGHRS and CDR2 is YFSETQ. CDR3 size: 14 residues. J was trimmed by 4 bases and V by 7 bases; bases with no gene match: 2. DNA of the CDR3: TGCGCCAGCGGGGGACTAGCGGGGTACAATGAGCAGTTCTTC. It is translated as CASGGLAGYNEQFF.

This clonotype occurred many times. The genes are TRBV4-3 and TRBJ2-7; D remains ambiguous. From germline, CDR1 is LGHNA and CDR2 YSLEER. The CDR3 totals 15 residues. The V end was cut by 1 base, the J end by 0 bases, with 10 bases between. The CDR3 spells CASSQAAISSYEQYF. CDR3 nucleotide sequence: TGCGCCAGCAGCCAAGCAGCTATAAGCTCCTACGAGCAGTACTTC.

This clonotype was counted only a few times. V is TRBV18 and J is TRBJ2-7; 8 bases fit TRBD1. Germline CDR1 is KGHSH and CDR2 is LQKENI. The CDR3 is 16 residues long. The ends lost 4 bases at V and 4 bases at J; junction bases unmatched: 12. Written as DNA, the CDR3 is TGTGCCAGCTCACTGAGGGCCGGGACAGGCTTTTACGAGCAGTACTTC. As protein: CASSLRAGTGFYEQYF.

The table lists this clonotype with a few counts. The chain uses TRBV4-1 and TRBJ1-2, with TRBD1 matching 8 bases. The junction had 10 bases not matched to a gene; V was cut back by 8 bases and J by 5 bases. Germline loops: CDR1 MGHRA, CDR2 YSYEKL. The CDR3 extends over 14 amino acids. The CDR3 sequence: CASQSRDRTYGYTF. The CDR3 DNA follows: TGCGCCAGCCAGAGCCGGGACAGGACATATGGCTACACCTTC.

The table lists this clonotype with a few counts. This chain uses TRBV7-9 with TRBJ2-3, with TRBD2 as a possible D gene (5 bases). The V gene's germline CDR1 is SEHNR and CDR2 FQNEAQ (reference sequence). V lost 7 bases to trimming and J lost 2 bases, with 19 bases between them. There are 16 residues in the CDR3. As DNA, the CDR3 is TGTGCCAGCATCCCGCCCGGCCGGGGATACACAGATACGCAGTATTTT. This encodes CASIPPGRGYTDTQYF.

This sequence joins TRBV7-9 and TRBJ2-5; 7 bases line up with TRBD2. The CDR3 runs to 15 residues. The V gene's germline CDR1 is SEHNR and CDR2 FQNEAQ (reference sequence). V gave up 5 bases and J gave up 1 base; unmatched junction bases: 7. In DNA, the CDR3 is TGTGCCAGCAGCCCTTTAACTAGCGCCCAAGAGACCCAGTACTTC. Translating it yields CASSPLTSAQETQYF.